Listed below are T cell receptor beta chains from one sample, sequenced in a study of beta chain features in type 1 diabetes. Produced via immunoSEQ multiplex PCR; TCRdb's table is partial and in-frame only. Of over 700,000 clones in the sample, roughly 16% were seen once. Sequenced material: naive CD4+ T cells from blood. These receptors were collected from a woman aged 18 to 35 in good health. Each CDR3 is given with its conserved first and last residue. The D gene is left open where the match is weak. A clone size is listed for some rows: how often the clone was seen (once, few, many), or a class if it is expanded.

d_call	clone_size	v_call	j_call	cdr3_nt	cdr3_aa
-	few	TRBV5-1	TRBJ1-1	TGCGCCAGCAGCTTGGCGCGAGGGAACACTGAAGCTTTCTTT	CASSLARGNTEAFF
-	-	TRBV9	TRBJ1-1	TGTGCCAGCAGCGTAATCCACAGGATGAACACTGAAGCTTTCTTT	CASSVIHRMNTEAFF
TRBD2	few	TRBV5-4	TRBJ2-5	TGTGCCAGCAGCTTGAAGCGGGAGGCCCCAGAGACCCAGTACTTC	CASSLKREAPETQYF
TRBD1	few	TRBV28	TRBJ1-1	TGTGCCAGCAGTACCACTGACAGGGGTCCGGGTGGAACGGGGACTGAAGCTTTCTTT	CASSTTDRGPGGTGTEAFF
-	-	TRBV7-8	TRBJ2-7	TGTGCCAGCAGCTTAGCTAGCCGAGACTACGAGCAGTACTTC	CASSLASRDYEQYF
-	few	TRBV18	TRBJ2-5	TGTGCCAGCTCACCACGACCACTCCTGCAAGAGACCCAGTACTTC	CASSPRPLLQETQYF
-	few	TRBV2	TRBJ2-5	TGTGCCAGCAGTGCGGGAGCAGAGACCCAGTACTTC	CASSAGAETQYF
TRBD1	few	TRBV6-1	TRBJ2-2	TGTGCCAGCAGTCCGCGAAGACAGGGCCCCGGGGAGCTGTTTTTT	CASSPRRQGPGELFF
TRBD1	few	TRBV7-2	TRBJ1-2	TGTGCCAGCAGCCAAGAGACAGGGCGCGGCTACACCTTC	CASSQETGRGYTF
-	-	TRBV28	TRBJ1-1	TGTGCCAGCAGTCCGGGACACAAGAACACTGAAGCTTTCTTT	CASSPGHKNTEAFF
TRBD2	-	TRBV4-2	TRBJ2-7	TGTGCCAGCAGCCAAGACGGGACTAGCGGTTCCTACGAGCAGTACTTC	CASSQDGTSGSYEQYF
TRBD1	few	TRBV2	TRBJ2-1	TGTGCCAGCGTCAGGGGGAGAAAGATTTTGGGAGAGCAGTTCTTC	CASVRGRKILGEQFF
-	-	TRBV29-1	TRBJ2-3	TGCAGCGTTGAAGATACCCCCGCCGGGCTCACAGATACGCAGTATTTT	CSVEDTPAGLTDTQYF
TRBD1	-	TRBV27	TRBJ2-3	TGTGCCAGCAGCCTCAGAAGGGGGCTGAGCACAGATACGCAGTATTTT	CASSLRRGLSTDTQYF
-	-	TRBV18	TRBJ1-2	TGTGCCAGCTCACGAGGTCTTAACTATGGCTACACCTTC	CASSRGLNYGYTF
-	-	TRBV4-1	TRBJ2-1	TGCGCCAGCAGCCAAGATCAAGTGGTAACCTACAATGAGCAGTTCTTC	CASSQDQVVTYNEQFF
-	-	TRBV6-6	TRBJ2-2	TGTGCCACTCGGGCAGCGGGCCCCGGGGAGCTGTTTTTT	CATRAAGPGELFF
-	-	TRBV7-2	TRBJ2-2	TGTGCCAGCACCCACGGCGGCAGATACACCGGGGAGCTGTTTTTT	CASTHGGRYTGELFF
-	few	TRBV4-3	TRBJ2-3	TGCGCCAGCAGCCCGCCCGACCAGACATCCCGAGCAGATACGCAGTATTTT	CASSPPDQTSRADTQYF
-	-	TRBV18	TRBJ2-3	TGTGCCAGCTCACCCGGTACCGGGGGAGATACGCAGTATTTT	CASSPGTGGDTQYF
TRBD2	-	TRBV7-2	TRBJ2-1	TGTGCCAGCAGCGCTAACGCTCCCCGAGCTAGCGGGAGAGGTGAGCAGTTCTTC	CASSANAPRASGRGEQFF
TRBD2	few	TRBV27	TRBJ2-1	TGTGCCAGCAGTACAGGGACCCCTACTCGCGGGAGGGCCGGCTCCTACAATGAGCAGTTCTTC	CASSTGTPTRGRAGSYNEQFF
-	-	TRBV2	TRBJ2-1	TGTGCCAGCAGTTACAATCGGGTTGAGCAGTTCTTC	CASSYNRVEQFF
TRBD2	few	TRBV7-3	TRBJ2-5	TGTGCCAGCAGCTGGTTAGCGGGAGAGACCCAGTACTTC	CASSWLAGETQYF
-	few	TRBV4-3	TRBJ1-2	TGCGCCAGCAGCCAAGAGGAGGCGAATGCGTTCTATGGCTACACCTTC	CASSQEEANAFYGYTF
-	-	TRBV20-1	TRBJ1-2	TGCAGTGTTCAGGGCAACTATGGCTACACCTTC	CSVQGNYGYTF
TRBD1	-	TRBV11-2	TRBJ1-3	TGTGCCAGCAGCTTCCGACAGGGAACCTCTGGAAACACCATATATTTT	CASSFRQGTSGNTIYF
TRBD2	few	TRBV11-2	TRBJ2-1	TGTGCCAGCAGCTTAGCCGGGACTAGCGGGAGATACCTTGAGCAGTTCTTC	CASSLAGTSGRYLEQFF
-	-	TRBV9	TRBJ2-1	TGTGCCAGCAGCAACCGGGACGGGCGGGCCAATGAGCAGTTCTTC	CASSNRDGRANEQFF
TRBD1	-	TRBV2	TRBJ2-7	TGTGCCAGCAGTCCGACAGGGGGCTACGAGCAGTACTTC	CASSPTGGYEQYF
-	-	TRBV7-9	TRBJ2-5	TGTGCCAGCAGCTTTAGCAGGAGAGTTGGAGAGACCCAGTACTTC	CASSFSRRVGETQYF
-	many	TRBV7-2	TRBJ2-3	TGTGCCAGCAGCCGCACAGATACGCAGTATTTT	CASSRTDTQYF
-	-	TRBV28	TRBJ1-2	TGTGCCACGGGAACAGTTCCTAACTATGGCTACACCTTC	CATGTVPNYGYTF
-	-	TRBV18	TRBJ2-2	TGTGCCAGCTCACCACCGTCTATCAGAGCCACCGGGGAGCTGTTTTTT	CASSPPSIRATGELFF
TRBD2	few	TRBV4-3	TRBJ2-3	TGCGCCAGCAGCCAAGTTGCTAGCGGGATGGGAGATACGCAGTATTTT	CASSQVASGMGDTQYF
TRBD2	few	TRBV19	TRBJ2-4	TGTGCCAGTAGTGGCGGGCTAGCGGAAAACATTCAGTACTTC	CASSGGLAENIQYF
-	-	TRBV6-5	TRBJ2-5	TGTGCCAGCAGGCGTTCAGGGGAAGAGACCCAGTACTTC	CASRRSGEETQYF
-	-	TRBV29-1	TRBJ1-1	TGCAGCGTTGCCAGGGACATGAACACTGAAGCTTTCTTT	CSVARDMNTEAFF
-	-	TRBV29-1	TRBJ1-5	TGCAGCGTTGAGCTTGGACTAAATCAGCCCCAGCATTTT	CSVELGLNQPQHF
-	-	TRBV11-3	TRBJ2-6	TGTGCCAGCAGCTCCGTACCCCGGGGGAGCAACGTCCTGACTTTC	CASSSVPRGSNVLTF
-	few	TRBV6-1	TRBJ1-4	TGTGCCAGCAGTTATCGGCGCTTAGATGAAAAACTGTTTTTT	CASSYRRLDEKLFF
-	-	TRBV5-6	TRBJ2-7	TGTGCCAGCAGCTTGGACAGCTTCTACGAGCAGTACTTC	CASSLDSFYEQYF
-	-	TRBV18	TRBJ1-1	TGTGCCATCCGCCAAGCTGGGGGCGGCACTGAAGCTTTCTTT	CAIRQAGGGTEAFF
-	-	TRBV20-1	TRBJ2-3	TGTACTGCAGATACGCAGTATTTT	CTADTQYF
-	-	TRBV2	TRBJ2-5	TGTGCCAGCAGGGAAACTAGGGTCCCAGAGACCCAGTACTTC	CASRETRVPETQYF
-	-	TRBV5-5	TRBJ1-2	TGTGCCAGCAGCTTGAGATTCGATCCAGAGGTCTATGGCTACACCTTC	CASSLRFDPEVYGYTF
-	few	TRBV18	TRBJ2-3	TGTGCCAGCTCACCAACGACAGGCACAGATACGCAGTATTTT	CASSPTTGTDTQYF
-	few	TRBV7-2	TRBJ2-7	TGTGCCAGCAGCTTAGTACAGGCCTCCTACGAGCAGTACTTC	CASSLVQASYEQYF
-	few	TRBV2	TRBJ1-1	TGTGCCAGCAGGTCCCTGCAGAACACTGAAGCTTTCTTT	CASRSLQNTEAFF